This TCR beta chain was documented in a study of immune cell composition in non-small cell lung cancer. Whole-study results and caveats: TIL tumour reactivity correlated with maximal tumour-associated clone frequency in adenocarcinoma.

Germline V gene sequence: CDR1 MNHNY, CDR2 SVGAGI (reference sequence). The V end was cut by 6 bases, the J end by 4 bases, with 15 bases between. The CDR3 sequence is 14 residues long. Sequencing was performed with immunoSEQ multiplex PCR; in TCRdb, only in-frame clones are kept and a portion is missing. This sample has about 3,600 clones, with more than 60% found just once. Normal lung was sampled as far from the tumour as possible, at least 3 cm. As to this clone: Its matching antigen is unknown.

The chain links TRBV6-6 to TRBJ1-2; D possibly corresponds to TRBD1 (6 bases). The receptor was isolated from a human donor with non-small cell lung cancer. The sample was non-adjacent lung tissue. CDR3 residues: CASRTGTVTYGYTF. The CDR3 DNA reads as TGTGCCAGCAGAACAGGGACGGTTACCTATGGCTACACCTTC.